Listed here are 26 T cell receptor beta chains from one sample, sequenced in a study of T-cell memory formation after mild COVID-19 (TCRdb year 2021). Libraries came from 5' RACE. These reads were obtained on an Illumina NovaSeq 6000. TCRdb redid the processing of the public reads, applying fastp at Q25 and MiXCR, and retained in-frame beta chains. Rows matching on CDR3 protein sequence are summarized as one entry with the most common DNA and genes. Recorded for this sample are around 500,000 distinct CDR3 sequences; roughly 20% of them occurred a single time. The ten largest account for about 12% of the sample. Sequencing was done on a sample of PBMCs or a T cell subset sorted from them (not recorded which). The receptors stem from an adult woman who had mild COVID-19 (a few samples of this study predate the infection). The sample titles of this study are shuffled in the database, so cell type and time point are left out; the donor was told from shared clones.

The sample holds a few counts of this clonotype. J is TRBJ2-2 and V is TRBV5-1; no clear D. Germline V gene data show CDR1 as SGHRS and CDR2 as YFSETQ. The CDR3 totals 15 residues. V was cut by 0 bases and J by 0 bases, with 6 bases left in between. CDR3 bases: TGCGCCAGCAGCTTGGCACAGCCGAACACCGGGGAGCTGTTTTTT. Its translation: CASSLAQPNTGELFF.

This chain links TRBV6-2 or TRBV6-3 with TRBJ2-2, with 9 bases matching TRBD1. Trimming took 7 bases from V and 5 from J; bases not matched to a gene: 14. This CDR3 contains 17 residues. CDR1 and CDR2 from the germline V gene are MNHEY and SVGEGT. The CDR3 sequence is CASNAPTGGWNTGELFF. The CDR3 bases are TGTGCCAGCAACGCTCCCACAGGGGGCTGGAATACCGGGGAGCTGTTTTTT.

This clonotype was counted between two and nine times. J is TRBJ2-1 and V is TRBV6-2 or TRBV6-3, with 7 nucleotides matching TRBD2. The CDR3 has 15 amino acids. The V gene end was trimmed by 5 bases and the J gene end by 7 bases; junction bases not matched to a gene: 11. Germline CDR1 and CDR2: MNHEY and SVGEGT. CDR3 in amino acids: CASSQNGRLKNEQFF. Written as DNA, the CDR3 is TGTGCCAGCAGTCAGAACGGGAGGCTGAAGAATGAGCAGTTCTTC.

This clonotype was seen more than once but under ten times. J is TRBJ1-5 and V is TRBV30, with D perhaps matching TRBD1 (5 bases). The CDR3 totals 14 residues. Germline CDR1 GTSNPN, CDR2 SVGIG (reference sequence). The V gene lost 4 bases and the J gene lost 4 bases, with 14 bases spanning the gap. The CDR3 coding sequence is TGTGCCTGGACCGGAGGGGTGGGGAATCAGCCCCAGCATTTT. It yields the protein CAWTGGVGNQPQHF.

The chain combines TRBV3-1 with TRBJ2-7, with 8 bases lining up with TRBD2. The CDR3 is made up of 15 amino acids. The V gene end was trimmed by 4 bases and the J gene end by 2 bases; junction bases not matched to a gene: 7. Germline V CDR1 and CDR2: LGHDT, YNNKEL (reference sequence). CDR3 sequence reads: CASSRGLADAYEQYF. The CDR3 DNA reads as TGTGCCAGCAGCCGTGGACTAGCCGACGCCTACGAGCAGTACTTC.

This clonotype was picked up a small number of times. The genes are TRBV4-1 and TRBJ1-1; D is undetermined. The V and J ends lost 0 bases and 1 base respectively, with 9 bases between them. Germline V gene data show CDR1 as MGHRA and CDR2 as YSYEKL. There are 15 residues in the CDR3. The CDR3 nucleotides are TGCGCCAGCAGCCAAGATTGGACGACGAACACTGAAGCTTTCTTT. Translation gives CASSQDWTTNTEAFF.

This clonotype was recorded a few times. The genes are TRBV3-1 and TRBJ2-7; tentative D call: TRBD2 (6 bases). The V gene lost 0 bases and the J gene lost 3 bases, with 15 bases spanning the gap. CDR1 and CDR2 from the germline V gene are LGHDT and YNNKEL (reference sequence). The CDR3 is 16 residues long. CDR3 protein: CASSQDGGFMFYEQYF. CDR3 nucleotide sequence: TGTGCCAGCAGCCAAGATGGAGGGTTTATGTTCTACGAGCAGTACTTC.

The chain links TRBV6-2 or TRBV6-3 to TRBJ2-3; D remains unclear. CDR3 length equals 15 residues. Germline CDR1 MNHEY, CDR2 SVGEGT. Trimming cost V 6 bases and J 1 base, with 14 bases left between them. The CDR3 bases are TGTGCCAGCAGGACCCTAGTAGGCGGCACAGATACGCAGTATTTT. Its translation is CASRTLVGGTDTQYF.

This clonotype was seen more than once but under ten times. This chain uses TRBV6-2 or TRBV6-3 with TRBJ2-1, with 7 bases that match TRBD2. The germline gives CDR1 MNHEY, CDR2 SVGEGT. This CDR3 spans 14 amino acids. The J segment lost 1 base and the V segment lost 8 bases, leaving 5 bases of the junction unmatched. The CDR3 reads CASGGSGSYNEQFF. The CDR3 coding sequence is TGTGCCAGCGGCGGGAGCGGGTCCTACAATGAGCAGTTCTTC.

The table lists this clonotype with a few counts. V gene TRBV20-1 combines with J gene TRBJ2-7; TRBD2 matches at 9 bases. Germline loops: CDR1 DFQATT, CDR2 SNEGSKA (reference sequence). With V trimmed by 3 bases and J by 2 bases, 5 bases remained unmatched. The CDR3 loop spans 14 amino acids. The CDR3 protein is CSASGASGAYEQYF. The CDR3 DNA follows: TGCAGTGCTAGTGGGGCTAGCGGGGCCTACGAGCAGTACTTC.

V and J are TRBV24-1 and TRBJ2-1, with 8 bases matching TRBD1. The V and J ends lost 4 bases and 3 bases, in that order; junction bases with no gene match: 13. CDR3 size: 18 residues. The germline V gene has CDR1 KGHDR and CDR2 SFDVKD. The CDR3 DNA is TGTGCCACCAGTGAACGCCAGGGGGCTGGGGGCTACTACAATGAGCAGTTCTTC. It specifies CATSERQGAGGYYNEQFF.

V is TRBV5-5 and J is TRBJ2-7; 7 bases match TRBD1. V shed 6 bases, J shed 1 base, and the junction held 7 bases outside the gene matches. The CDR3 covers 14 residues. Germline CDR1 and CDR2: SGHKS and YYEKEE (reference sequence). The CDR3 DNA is TGTGCCAGCACCTATTCGACAGGGTCCTACGAGCAGTACTTC. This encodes CASTYSTGSYEQYF.

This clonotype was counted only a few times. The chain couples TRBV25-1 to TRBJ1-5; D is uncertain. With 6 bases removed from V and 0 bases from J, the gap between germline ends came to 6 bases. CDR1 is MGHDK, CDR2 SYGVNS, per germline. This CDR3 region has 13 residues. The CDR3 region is CASRADSNQPQHF. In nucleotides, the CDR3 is TGTGCCAGCAGGGCGGATAGCAATCAGCCCCAGCATTTT. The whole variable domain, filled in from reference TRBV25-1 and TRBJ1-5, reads EADIYQTPRYLVIGTGKKITLECSQTMGHDKMYWYQQDPGMELHLIHYSYGVNSTEKGDLSSESTVSRIRTEHFPLTLESARPSHTSQYLCASRADSNQPQHFGDGTRLSIL.

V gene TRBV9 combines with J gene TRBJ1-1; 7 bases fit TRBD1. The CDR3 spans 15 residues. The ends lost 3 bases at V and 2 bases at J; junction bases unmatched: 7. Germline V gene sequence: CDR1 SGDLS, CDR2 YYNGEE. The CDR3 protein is CASSGDSSLNTEAFF. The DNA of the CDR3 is TGTGCCAGCAGCGGGGACAGCTCCCTAAACACTGAAGCTTTCTTT.

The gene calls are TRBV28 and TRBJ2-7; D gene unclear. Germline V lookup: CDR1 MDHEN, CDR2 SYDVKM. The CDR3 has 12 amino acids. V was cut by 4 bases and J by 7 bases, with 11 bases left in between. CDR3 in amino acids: CASSSSVGEQYF. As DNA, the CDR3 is TGTGCCAGCAGTTCATCGGTGGGGGAGCAGTACTTC. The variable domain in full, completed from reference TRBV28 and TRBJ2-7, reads DVKVTQSSRYLVKRTGEKVFLECVQDMDHENMFWYRQDPGLGLRLIYFSYDVKMKEKGDIPEGYSVSREKKERFSLILESASTNQTSMYLCASSSSVGEQYFGPGTRLTVT.

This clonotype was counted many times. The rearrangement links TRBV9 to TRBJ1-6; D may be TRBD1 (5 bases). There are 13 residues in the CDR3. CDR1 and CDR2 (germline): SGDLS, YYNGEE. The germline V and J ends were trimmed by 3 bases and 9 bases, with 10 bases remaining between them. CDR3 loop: CASSGDLASPLHF. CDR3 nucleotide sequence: TGTGCCAGCAGCGGGGACCTGGCTTCACCCCTCCACTTT.

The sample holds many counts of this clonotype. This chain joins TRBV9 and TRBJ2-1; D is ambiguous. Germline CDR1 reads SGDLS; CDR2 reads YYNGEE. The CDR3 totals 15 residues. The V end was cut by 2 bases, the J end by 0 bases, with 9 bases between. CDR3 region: CASSVSPSSYNEQFF. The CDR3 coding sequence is TGTGCCAGCAGCGTGAGTCCATCCTCCTACAATGAGCAGTTCTTC.

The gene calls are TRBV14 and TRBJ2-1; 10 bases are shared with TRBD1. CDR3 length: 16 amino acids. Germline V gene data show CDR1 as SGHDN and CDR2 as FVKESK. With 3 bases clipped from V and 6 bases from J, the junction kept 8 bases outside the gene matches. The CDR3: CASSHHRTGGFNEQFF. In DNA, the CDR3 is TGTGCCAGCAGCCACCACCGGACAGGGGGATTCAATGAGCAGTTCTTC.

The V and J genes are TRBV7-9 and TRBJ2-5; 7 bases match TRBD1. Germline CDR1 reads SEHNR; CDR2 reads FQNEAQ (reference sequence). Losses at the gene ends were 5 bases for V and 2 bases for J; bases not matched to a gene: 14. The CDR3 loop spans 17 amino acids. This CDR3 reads CASSPGHRGTGQETQYF. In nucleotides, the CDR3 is TGTGCCAGCAGCCCCGGGCACAGGGGAACTGGACAAGAGACCCAGTACTTC.

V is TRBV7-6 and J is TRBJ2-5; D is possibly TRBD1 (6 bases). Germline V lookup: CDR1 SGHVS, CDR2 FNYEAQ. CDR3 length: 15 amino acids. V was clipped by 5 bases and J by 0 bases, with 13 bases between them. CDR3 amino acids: CASSARNRDQETQYF. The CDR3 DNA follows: TGTGCCAGCAGCGCAAGAAACAGGGACCAAGAGACCCAGTACTTC.

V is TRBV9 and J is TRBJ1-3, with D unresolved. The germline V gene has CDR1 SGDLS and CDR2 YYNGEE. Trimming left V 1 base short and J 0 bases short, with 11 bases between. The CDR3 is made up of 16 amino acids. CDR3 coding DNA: TGTGCCAGCAGCGTATCCCCCGGCATCTCTGGAAACACCATATATTTT. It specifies CASSVSPGISGNTIYF.

The CDR3 DNA is TGCGCCAGCAGCTTGGAGCCCCCAGGGACAGTCGCCTACGAGCAGTACTTC. This translates into CASSLEPPGTVAYEQYF. The gene calls are TRBV5-1 and TRBJ2-7; the match to TRBD1 covers 7 bases. Looked up from germline, CDR1 is SGHRS and CDR2 is YFSETQ. This CDR3 region has 17 residues. J gave up 2 bases and V 0 bases, and 11 bases lay outside the gene matches.

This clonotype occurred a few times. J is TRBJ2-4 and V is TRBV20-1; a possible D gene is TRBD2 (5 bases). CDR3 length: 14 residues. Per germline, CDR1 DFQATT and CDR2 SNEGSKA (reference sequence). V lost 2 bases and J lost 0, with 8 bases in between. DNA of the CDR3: TGCAGTGCTAGACTAGCAGAAGCCAAAAACATTCAGTACTTC. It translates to CSARLAEAKNIQYF.

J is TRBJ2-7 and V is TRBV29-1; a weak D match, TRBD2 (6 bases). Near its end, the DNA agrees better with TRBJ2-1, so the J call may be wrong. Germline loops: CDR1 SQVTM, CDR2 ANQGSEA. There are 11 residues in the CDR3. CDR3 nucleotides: TGCAGCGTCAGGCGGGGTTACGAGCAGTTCTTC. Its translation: CSVRRGYEQFF.

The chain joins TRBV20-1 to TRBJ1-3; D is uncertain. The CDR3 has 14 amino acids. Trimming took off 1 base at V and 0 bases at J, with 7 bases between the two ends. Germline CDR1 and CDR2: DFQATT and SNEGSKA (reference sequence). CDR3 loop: CSARAAASGNTIYF. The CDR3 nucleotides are TGCAGTGCTAGAGCAGCAGCCTCTGGAAACACCATATATTTT.

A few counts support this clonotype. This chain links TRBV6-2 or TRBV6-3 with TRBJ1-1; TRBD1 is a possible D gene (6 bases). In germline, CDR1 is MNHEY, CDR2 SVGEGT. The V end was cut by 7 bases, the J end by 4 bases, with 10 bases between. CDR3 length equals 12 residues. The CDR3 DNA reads TGTGCCAGCAAATGGGGGCGCACTGAAGCTTTCTTT. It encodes CASKWGRTEAFF.